This T cell receptor beta chain was identified in a study of T cell repertoires in cytomegalovirus infection. In the study overall: Public TCR beta signatures indicated both CMV infection and matching HLA type.

A single record per CDR3 protein comes from TCRdb applying MiXCR to the reads. The data show just under 500,000 distinct CDR3 sequences, about 33% seen once. Regarding this clonotype: Its antigen is undetermined.

The CDR3 contains 13 residues. Germline values: CDR1 SGHDT, CDR2 YYEEEE. V was pared by 3 bases and J by 2 bases, with 9 bases between. The V gene is TRBV5-6, the J gene TRBJ2-7, with D possibly being TRBD1 or TRBD2 (5 bases each). The sample consisted of cultured PBMCs, taken from culture after CMV antigen stimulation. The clonotype was recovered from a human donor in good health (CMV status not recorded). Some clones in this sample may be carry-over from other donors' samples. This CDR3 reads CASSWDLTYEQYF. Here the CDR3 DNA reads TGTGCCAGCAGCTGGGACCTCACCTACGAGCAGTACTTC.